The 16 T cell receptor beta chains given below trace back to one sample, sequenced in a study of T cell repertoires in cytomegalovirus infection. A single record per CDR3 protein comes from TCRdb applying MiXCR to the reads. The table has a few hundred thousand distinct CDR3 sequences, 9.5% seen once. The sample taken for sequencing was PBMCs. These receptor sequences come from a human donor in good health (CMV status not recorded). Some clones in this sample may be carry-over from other donors' samples.

This clonotype was observed many times. The gene calls are TRBV4-1 and TRBJ1-1; tentatively, D is TRBD1 (6 bases). Looked up from germline, CDR1 is MGHRA and CDR2 is YSYEKL. V lost 3 bases and J lost 0, with 11 bases in between. The CDR3 covers 15 residues. The CDR3 DNA reads TGCGCCAGCAGCCAGACGGCAGGGGTGAACACTGAAGCTTTCTTT. Protein: CASSQTAGVNTEAFF.

This clonotype was seen at least ten times. DNA for the CDR3: TGTGCCAGCAGTTTACCCCCAGGGACAGGGGGGGTATCTGGGGCCAACGTCCTGACTTTC. Residues: CASSLPPGTGGVSGANVLTF. V usage is TRBV28 and J usage is TRBJ2-6; 11 nucleotides align to TRBD1. The CDR3 spans 20 residues. Germline V gene lookup returns CDR1 MDHEN and CDR2 SYDVKM. Unmatched junction bases numbered 10, after V lost 2 bases and J lost 1 base. Together with reference TRBV28 and TRBJ2-6, the CDR3 gives the full variable domain: DVKVTQSSRYLVKRTGEKVFLECVQDMDHENMFWYRQDPGLGLRLIYFSYDVKMKEKGDIPEGYSVSREKKERFSLILESASTNQTSMYLCASSLPPGTGGVSGANVLTFGAGSRLTVL.

This sequence joins TRBV7-3 and TRBJ2-2, with 7 bases fitting TRBD1. Germline CDR1 SGHTA, CDR2 FQGTGA. The CDR3 length is 14 residues. J lost 4 bases, V lost 6 bases, and 5 bases had no gene match. The CDR3 bases are TGTGCCAGCAGGACAGGGCTCTCCACCGGGGAGCTGTTTTTT. Its translation: CASRTGLSTGELFF.

The genes are TRBV4-2 and TRBJ1-6, with D possibly being TRBD1 (5 bases). The CDR3 totals 15 residues. V lost 1 base, J lost 10 bases, and 14 bases lay in between. The germline V gene has CDR1 LGHNA and CDR2 YNFKEQ. The CDR3 here is CASSQAGGDQSPLHF. The CDR3 DNA reads as TGTGCCAGCAGCCAAGCGGGGGGTGACCAATCACCCCTCCACTTT.

As concerns this clonotype: A read error may explain this, as a much larger clone is one base away. The chain couples TRBV7-2 to TRBJ2-5; D tentatively reads TRBD1 or TRBD2 (6 bases each). Per the germline V gene, CDR1 is SGHTA and CDR2 is FQGNSA. V was clipped by 1 base and J by 5 bases, with 14 bases between them. There are 15 residues in the CDR3. Written as DNA, the CDR3 is TGTGCCAGCAGCTTAGGGACTAAAGGGGGGGAGACCCAGTACTTC. Translating gives CASSLGTKGGETQYF.

This clonotype was detected many times. The chain uses TRBV12-3 or TRBV12-4 and TRBJ1-2; 7 bases agree with TRBD1. This CDR3 contains 14 residues. Unmatched junction bases numbered 12, after V lost 6 bases and J lost 8 bases. The CDR3 is CASSLSGQVKGYTF. As DNA, the CDR3 is TGTGCCAGCAGCCTATCCGGACAGGTGAAGGGCTACACCTTC.

The chain uses TRBV5-1 and TRBJ2-1, with a possible D match to TRBD2 (5 bases). CDR3 size: 13 residues. Deletions cut 2 bases from V and 10 bases from J, with 13 bases between. Looked up from germline, CDR1 is SGHRS and CDR2 is YFSETQ. CDR3 sequence: CASSLNLAGEQFF. In DNA, the CDR3 is TGCGCCAGCAGCTTAAACCTAGCTGGAGAGCAGTTCTTC. Combining the CDR3 with reference TRBV5-1 and TRBJ2-1 gives the whole variable domain KAGVTQTPRYLIKTRGQQVTLSCSPISGHRSVSWYQQTPGQGLQFLFEYFSETQRNKGNFPGRFSGRQFSNSRSEMNVSTLELGDSALYLCASSLNLAGEQFFGPGTRLTVL.

Worth noting for this clonotype: Since a much larger clone is just one base distant, this may be a read error. V and J are TRBV19 and TRBJ1-5; D unresolved. Trimming took off 5 bases at V and 3 bases at J, with 11 bases between the two ends. Germline assignment: CDR1 LNHDA and CDR2 SQIVND (reference sequence). The CDR3 has 14 amino acids. CDR3: CASSFRTYNQPQHF. DNA for the CDR3: TGTGCCAGTAGTTTCAGGACCTACAATCAGCCCCAGCATTTT.

This clonotype was detected a few times. V usage is TRBV6-2 or TRBV6-3 and J usage is TRBJ2-7, with 8 bases aligning to TRBD2. The V segment lost 2 bases and the J segment 4 bases; nucleotides outside the gene matches: 10. The V gene's germline CDR1 is MNHEY and CDR2 SVGEGT. This CDR3 is built from 16 residues. CDR3 sequence (DNA): TGTGCCAGCAGTTACCCCTCGGGAGCGGGAGTTTACGAGCAGTACTTC. This encodes CASSYPSGAGVYEQYF.

This chain uses TRBV6-2 or TRBV6-3 with TRBJ2-7; the D gene could be TRBD1 or TRBD2 (6 bases each). Germline CDR1 and CDR2: MNHEY and SVGEGT. V gave up 5 bases and J gave up 2 bases, with 16 bases separating them. The CDR3 is 15 residues long. For the CDR3, the DNA is TGTGCCAGCAGTCCCGGGGGCAGGCGGACCTACGAGCAGTACTTC. Translating it yields CASSPGGRRTYEQYF.

In DNA form, the CDR3 reads TGTGCCAGCATTAGGACTAGCGGGGGTGATACGCAGTATTTT. Translated: CASIRTSGGDTQYF. The chain employs TRBV7-8 and TRBJ2-3; 13 bases fit TRBD2. Germline-derived CDR1 and CDR2 are SGHVS and FQNEAQ. Trimming cost V 7 bases and J 6 bases; bases outside gene matches: 4. The CDR3 covers 14 residues.

This clonotype has a count of ten or more. The chain employs TRBV7-2 and TRBJ2-1; TRBD1 agrees at 8 bases. The length of the CDR3 is 17 residues. V dropped 5 bases and J dropped 10; count of bases not matched to a gene: 19. Germline CDR1 SGHTA, CDR2 FQGNSA. The CDR3 is CASSEYTHLQGAFEQFF. Here the CDR3 DNA reads TGTGCCAGCAGCGAGTATACCCATCTGCAGGGGGCTTTCGAGCAGTTCTTC.

This clonotype was recorded many times. The V call is TRBV5-1, the J call TRBJ1-2, with TRBD1 identical over 7 bases. J lost 7 bases, V lost 0 bases, and 3 bases had no gene match. This CDR3 has 13 residues. Germline lookup yields CDR1 SGHRS and CDR2 YFSETQ. CDR3 in amino acids: CASSLGTGGGYTF. The CDR3 DNA sequence: TGCGCCAGCAGCTTGGGGACAGGAGGTGGCTACACCTTC.

This sequence joins TRBV18 and TRBJ1-1; no definite D call. There are 13 residues in the CDR3. V was shortened by 5 bases and J by 1 base, with 8 bases between the two germline ends. CDR1 and CDR2 (germline): KGHSH, LQKENI. The CDR3 region has the DNA TGTGCCAGCTCAAACAAGGAGAACACTGAAGCTTTCTTT. It yields the protein CASSNKENTEAFF.

The J gene is TRBJ2-1, the V gene TRBV6-1, with D possibly TRBD2 on 7 matching bases. Germline CDR1 and CDR2: MNHNS and SASEGT. V lost 10 bases, J lost 1 base, and 20 bases lay in between. The CDR3 consists of 16 residues. The CDR3 DNA reads TGTGCCACCGTCGGGAAAGGGGGGGGGTCCTACAATGAGCAGTTCTTC. It codes for CATVGKGGGSYNEQFF.

This clonotype was recorded at least ten times. J is TRBJ1-4 and V is TRBV7-2, with a tentative D call TRBD1 (5 bases). This CDR3 is 15 amino acids long. In germline, CDR1 is SGHTA, CDR2 FQGNSA. V lost 1 base, J lost 7 bases, and 13 bases lay in between. CDR3 bases: TGTGCCAGCAGCTTAGGGGGGGGGACCGGTGAAAAACTGTTTTTT. Protein: CASSLGGGTGEKLFF.